This T cell receptor (beta chain) is drawn from a study of cytomegalovirus exposure and HLA in healthy donors. Whole-study results and caveats: A likely sequencing artifact accounted for one observed cluster of highly shared sequence variants. The dataset shows that most TCR sequences were rare, while some public TCRs occurred in many donors.

V gave up 3 bases and J gave up 4 bases, with 6 bases separating them. The CDR3 runs 12 residues. Germline values: CDR1 SGHTA, CDR2 FQGNSA. PCR involved 60 Vbeta and 13 Jbeta primers. Assay: immunoSEQ multiplex PCR; the TCRdb copy retains only in-frame clones and omits some. The sample includes more than 140,000 clones, around 80% seen only once; the top ten take more than 2.5%. About this clone: The antigen remains unidentified.

Although they were nominally healthy when sampled, donors likely had unrecorded immune exposures. The sequenced sample was PBMCs. This chain connects TRBV7-2 to TRBJ1-1, with no clear D. This receptor was identified in a man younger than 35 in good health and CMV-seropositive. The CDR3 DNA sequence: TGTGCCAGCAGCTTCCCAGGCACTGAAGCTTTCTTT. It translates to CASSFPGTEAFF.